The rows below give T cell receptor beta chains drawn from one sample of a study of diagnostic markers for celiac disease. With the reads reprocessed, TCRdb shows one record per CDR3 protein and no DNA. This table holds some 730 distinct CDR3 sequences. Input material: either unsorted cells or a sorted T cell fraction (not recorded which). All receptors derive from a human donor. Each CDR3 is given with its conserved first and last residue. Clone size is not always given. Where it is, it says once, few, many or a class for expanded clones.

>TRBV2|.|TRBJ2-2
CASRDPTGNTGELFF
>TRBV20-1|.|TRBJ2-7
CSAQSQGAYEQYF
>TRBV5-1|.|TRBJ2-1
CASRSLAGPNEQFF
>TRBV12-3/TRBV12-4|large|TRBJ1-2
CASSPTGGYGYTF
>TRBV5-1|.|TRBJ2-1
CASSFVQGLGSNEQFF
>TRBV20-1|.|TRBJ2-2
CSARDPAGGAGELFF
>TRBV20-1|.|TRBJ2-4
CSVGGLAKNIQYF
>TRBV10-3|medium-sized|TRBJ1-1
CAISESFGGTEAFF
>TRBV28|.|TRBJ1-3
CASSSGQGGNTIYF
>TRBV4-1|.|TRBJ1-1
CASSEGRLNTEAFF
>TRBV7-6|medium-sized|TRBJ1-1
CASSLGQITEAFF
>TRBV28|.|TRBJ2-5
CASSSVKTGHGLKETQYF
>TRBV19|.|TRBJ1-1
CASSRLGTGVNTEAFF
>TRBV18|.|TRBJ1-1
CASSPWGGLTEAFF
>TRBV10-3|.|TRBJ1-5
CAIGLAVDQPQHF
>TRBV20-1|.|TRBJ1-3
CSARQSGQGGNTIYF
>TRBV30|.|TRBJ2-6
CAWSRDRVPGANVLTF
>TRBV5-1|medium-sized|TRBJ1-1
CASSSGVGAMNTEAFF
>TRBV27|.|TRBJ2-7
CASSLSIQGSYEQYF
>TRBV7-8|.|TRBJ2-1
CASSLSSGGAEFF
>TRBV5-4|large|TRBJ1-2
CASSVRTGKSLSYTF
>TRBV6-5|large|TRBJ1-1
CASSPRASTNTEAFF
>TRBV29-1|.|TRBJ2-6
CSVEGTSGSGANVLTF
>TRBV20-1|medium-sized|TRBJ2-3
CSARGASGFTDTQYF